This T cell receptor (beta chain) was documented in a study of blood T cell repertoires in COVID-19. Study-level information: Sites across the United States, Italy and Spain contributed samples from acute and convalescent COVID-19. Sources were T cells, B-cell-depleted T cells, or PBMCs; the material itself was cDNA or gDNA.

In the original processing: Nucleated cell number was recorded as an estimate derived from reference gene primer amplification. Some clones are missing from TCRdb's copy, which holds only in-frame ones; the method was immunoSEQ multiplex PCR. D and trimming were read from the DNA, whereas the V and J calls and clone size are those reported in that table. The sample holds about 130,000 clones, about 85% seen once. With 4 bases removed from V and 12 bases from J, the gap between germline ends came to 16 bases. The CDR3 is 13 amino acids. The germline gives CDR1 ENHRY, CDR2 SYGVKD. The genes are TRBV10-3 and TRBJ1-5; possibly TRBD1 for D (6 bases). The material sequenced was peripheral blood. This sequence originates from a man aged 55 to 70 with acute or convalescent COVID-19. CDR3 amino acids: CAISVDSTSGQHF. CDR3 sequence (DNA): TGTGCCATCAGTGTGGACAGTACCTCTGGCCAGCATTTT.